The 12 T cell receptor beta chains given below trace back to one sample, sequenced in a study of blood T cells in healthy people across ages. Together with a sample-barcoded 5' primer, a J-beta primer mix was included in a second PCR lasting roughly 6 to 12 cycles. TCRdb fed the 5' RACE reads into MiXCR, producing one record per CDR3 protein. The repertoire holds hundreds of thousands of distinct CDR3 sequences, with about 25% as singletons. This sample also appeared in a second study, on T cells of mothers and their children.

The sequencing sample was made of blood. These receptor sequences come from a boy between 2 and 10 years old in good health.

This clonotype has a handful of counts. In DNA form, the CDR3 reads TGCAGTGCGGCTTCCGGGACAGGGCCTCAAGAGACCCAGTACTTC. Protein: CSAASGTGPQETQYF. The V call is TRBV20-1, the J call TRBJ2-5; 9 nucleotides match TRBD1. Trimming took 6 bases from V and 2 from J; bases not matched to a gene: 10. The CDR3 loop spans 15 amino acids. Germline assignment: CDR1 DFQATT and CDR2 SNEGSKA (reference sequence).

This clonotype was detected only once. The gene calls are TRBV4-3 and TRBJ2-7; TRBD2 aligns across 7 bases. The CDR3 sequence is 16 residues long. In germline, CDR1 is LGHNA, CDR2 YSLEER. V lost 0 bases, J lost 0 bases, and 5 bases stayed unmatched. CDR3 region: CASSQDTERDSYEQYV. CDR3 DNA: TGCGCCAGCAGCCAAGATACCGAGCGGGACTCCTACGAGCAGTACGTC.

The table lists this clonotype with many counts. The chain combines TRBV2 with TRBJ2-1; 9 bases are a match to TRBD2. V was clipped by 8 bases and J by 0 bases; unmatched bases: 5. This CDR3 region has 15 residues. Germline-derived CDR1 and CDR2 are SNHLY and FYNNEI. The CDR3 is CASSLAGASYNEQFF. Here the CDR3 DNA reads TGTGCCAGCTCTTTAGCGGGAGCCTCCTACAATGAGCAGTTCTTC.

This chain joins TRBV7-9 and TRBJ2-1; a possible D gene is TRBD2 (6 bases). Trimming left V 5 bases short and J 8 bases short, with 25 bases between. Looked up from germline, CDR1 is SEHNR and CDR2 is FQNEAQ (reference sequence). The CDR3 totals 17 residues. The CDR3 reads CASSDRLVGVLWDEQFF. In nucleotides, the CDR3 is TGTGCCAGCAGCGACCGACTAGTGGGCGTTTTGTGGGATGAGCAGTTCTTC.

A word on this clonotype: A much larger clone lies one base from this, so it may be a read error. The J gene is TRBJ2-6, the V gene TRBV7-2; no definite D call. Per the germline V gene, CDR1 is SGHTA and CDR2 is FQGNSA. Trimming took off 4 bases at V and 0 bases at J, with 7 bases between the two ends. The CDR3 runs 15 residues. CDR3 DNA: TGTGCCAGCAGCTCCTCAGGCTCTGGGGCCAACGTCCTGACTTTC. Residues: CASSSSGSGANVLTF.

This clonotype showed up just a few times. This chain connects TRBV12-3 or TRBV12-4 to TRBJ2-7; D is unresolved. The CDR3 is made up of 14 amino acids. Deletions cut 8 bases from V and 0 bases from J, with 14 bases between. CDR3 DNA: TGTGCCAGCTCCATGGGGTTGAGCTCCTACGAGCAGTACTTC. Translating gives CASSMGLSSYEQYF.

J is TRBJ2-1 and V is TRBV19, with D unresolved. CDR3 length: 15 residues. The V end lost 4 bases, the J end lost 9 bases, and 19 bases lay between the germline ends. Germline lookup yields CDR1 LNHDA and CDR2 SQIVND (reference sequence). The CDR3 loop reads CASSKLRPSPGEQFF. Written as DNA, the CDR3 is TGTGCCAGTAGTAAACTCAGACCCTCCCCGGGTGAGCAGTTCTTC.

This clonotype was detected only once. The CDR3 here is CASSPTGIQYNEQFF. The CDR3 nucleotides read TGTGCCAGCAGTCCGACAGGGATTCAATACAATGAGCAGTTCTTC. This chain links TRBV7-9 with TRBJ2-5; 7 bases line up with TRBD1. The J call could be wrong; TRBJ2-1 is a better fit for the DNA end. CDR3 length: 15 residues. Germline CDR1 SEHNR, CDR2 FQNEAQ (reference sequence).

This clonotype occurred a few times. The genes are TRBV20-1 and TRBJ2-5, with TRBD1 as a possible D gene (5 bases). This CDR3 has 11 residues. Trimming removed 7 bases at V and 1 base at J, with 7 bases between. Per germline, CDR1 DFQATT and CDR2 SNEGSKA (reference sequence). DNA of the CDR3: TGCAGTGGTAGGGGCCAAGAGACCCAGTACTTC. Residues: CSGRGQETQYF.

The genes are TRBV7-6 and TRBJ2-5; 8 bases line up with TRBD1. Gene TRBJ2-7 matches the end of the DNA better, so the J call may be wrong. CDR1 and CDR2 from the germline V gene are SGHVS and FNYEAQ. This CDR3 spans 16 amino acids. CDR3 residues: CASSPTRTGPTYEQYF. The CDR3 region has the DNA TGTGCCAGCAGCCCGACTAGGACAGGGCCAACCTACGAGCAGTACTTC.

The V call is TRBV29-1, the J call TRBJ1-1, with 7 bases lining up with TRBD1. Trimming cost V 4 bases and J 11 bases; bases outside gene matches: 10. Germline lookup yields CDR1 SQVTM and CDR2 ANQGSEA. The CDR3 runs to 12 residues. CDR3 sequence: CSVGGPTGEAFF. The DNA for the CDR3 is TGCAGCGTTGGCGGTCCCACAGGGGAGGCTTTCTTT.

V is TRBV7-9 and J is TRBJ2-5, with 12 bases identical to TRBD2. V lost 5 bases and J lost 5; bases outside the gene matches: 6. CDR1 and CDR2 (germline): SEHNR, FQNEAQ (reference sequence). The CDR3 has 15 residues. Written as DNA, the CDR3 is TGTGCCAGCAGCGCCAGACTAGCGGGAGTGGAGACCCAGTACTTC. Its translation: CASSARLAGVETQYF. The full variable domain, in which reference TRBV7-9 and TRBJ2-5 provide the parts outside the CDR3, is DTGVSQNPRHKITKRGQNVTFRCDPISEHNRLYWYRQTLGQGPEFLTYFQNEAQLEKSRLLSDRFSAERPKGSFSTLEIQRTEQGDSAMYLCASSARLAGVETQYFGPGTRLLVL.